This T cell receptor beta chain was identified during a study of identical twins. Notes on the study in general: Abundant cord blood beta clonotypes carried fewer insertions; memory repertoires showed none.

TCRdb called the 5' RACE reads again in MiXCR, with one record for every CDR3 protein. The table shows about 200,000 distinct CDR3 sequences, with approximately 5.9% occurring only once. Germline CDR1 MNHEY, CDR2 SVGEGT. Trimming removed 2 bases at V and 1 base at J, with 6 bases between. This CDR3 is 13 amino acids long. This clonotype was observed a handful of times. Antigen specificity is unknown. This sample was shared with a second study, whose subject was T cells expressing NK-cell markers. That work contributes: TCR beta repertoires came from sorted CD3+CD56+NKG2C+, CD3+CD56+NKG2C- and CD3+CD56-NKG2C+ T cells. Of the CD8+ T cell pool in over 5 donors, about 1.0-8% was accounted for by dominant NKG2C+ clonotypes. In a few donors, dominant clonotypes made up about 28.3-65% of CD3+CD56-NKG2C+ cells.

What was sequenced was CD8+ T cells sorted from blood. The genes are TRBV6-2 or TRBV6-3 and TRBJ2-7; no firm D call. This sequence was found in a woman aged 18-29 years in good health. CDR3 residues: CASSYGMSYEQYF. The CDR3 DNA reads TGTGCCAGCAGTTACGGGATGTCCTACGAGCAGTACTTC.